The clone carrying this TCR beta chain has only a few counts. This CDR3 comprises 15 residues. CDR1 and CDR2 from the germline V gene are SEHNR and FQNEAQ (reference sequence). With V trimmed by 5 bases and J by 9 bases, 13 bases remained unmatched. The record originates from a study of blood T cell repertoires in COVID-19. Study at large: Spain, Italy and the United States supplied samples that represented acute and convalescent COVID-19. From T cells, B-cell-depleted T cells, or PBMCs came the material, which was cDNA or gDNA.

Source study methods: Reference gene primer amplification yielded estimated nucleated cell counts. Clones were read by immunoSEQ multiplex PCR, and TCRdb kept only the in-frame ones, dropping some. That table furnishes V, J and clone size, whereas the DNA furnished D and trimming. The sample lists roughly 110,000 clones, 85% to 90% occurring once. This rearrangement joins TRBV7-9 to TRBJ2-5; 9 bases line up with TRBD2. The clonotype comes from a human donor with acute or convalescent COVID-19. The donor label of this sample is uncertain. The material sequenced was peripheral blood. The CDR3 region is CASSPTPLAGTAQYF. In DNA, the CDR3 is TGTGCCAGCAGCCCCACACCCCTAGCGGGGACGGCCCAGTACTTC.